These T cell receptor beta chains were read from a single sample in a study of blood T cell repertoires in COVID-19. Profiled with immunoSEQ multiplex PCR; TCRdb holds only in-frame clones, not every one. Of roughly 130,000 clones in the sample, over 70% are singletons; the top ten hold about 10%. Sequenced sample: peripheral blood. Receptors originate from a man aged 55 to 70 with active or convalescent COVID-19. CDR3s include the opening cysteine and the closing phenylalanine or tryptophan. The order of the fields is J gene, V gene, CDR3 length, CDR3 protein.

TRBJ1-1 | TRBV20-1 | 13 | CSASRGSSTEAFF
TRBJ2-1 | TRBV24-1 | 16 | CATSDATGGIVGEQFF
TRBJ2-7 | TRBV7-9 | 13 | CASRGQGTYEQYF
TRBJ2-3 | TRBV18 | 13 | CASSPMQRDTQYF
TRBJ2-7 | TRBV29-1 | 17 | CSPSGGTSGIIMDEQYF
TRBJ1-2 | TRBV28 | 14 | CASRTPRGSWGYTF
TRBJ1-1 | TRBV7-7 | 15 | CASSLPTGTDIEAFF
TRBJ2-7 | TRBV4-1 | 15 | CASSREGQGYYEQYF
TRBJ2-1 | TRBV11-2 | 15 | CASSPGTSGTGEQFF
TRBJ2-7 | TRBV12-3/TRBV12-4 | 13 | CASRRTGTYEQYF
TRBJ2-7 | TRBV7-9 | 18 | CASSLVPLFGGRGYEQYF
TRBJ1-1 | TRBV6-2/TRBV6-3 | 14 | CASSLQGLNTEAFF
TRBJ2-1 | TRBV3-1/TRBV3-2 | 15 | CASSLSGNTYNEQFF
TRBJ2-7 | TRBV18 | 14 | CASSLGAPSYEQYF
TRBJ2-5 | TRBV5-1 | 13 | CASSLAGGQTQYF
TRBJ2-7 | TRBV24-1 | 14 | CATMTSGRSYEQYF
TRBJ1-4 | TRBV5-4 | 14 | CASSLGGPNEKLFF
TRBJ2-7 | TRBV18 | 13 | CASSQGGLHEQYF
TRBJ2-1 | TRBV6-2/TRBV6-3 | 15 | CASSYLGAAYNEQFF
TRBJ2-6 | TRBV5-1 | 16 | CASSLQQGSGANVLTF
TRBJ1-5 | TRBV6-5 | 13 | CASQGQPNQPQHF
TRBJ2-2 | TRBV7-9 | 16 | CASSLEGSGRNRELFF
TRBJ2-3 | TRBV9 | 15 | CASSVELAGGNTQYF
TRBJ2-3 | TRBV12-3/TRBV12-4 | 13 | CASSFKGADTQYF
TRBJ1-2 | TRBV28 | 11 | CASSINYGYTF
TRBJ1-5 | TRBV28 | 15 | CASRPTGQGNQPQHF
TRBJ1-5 | TRBV6-5 | 13 | CASSNRGNQPQHF
TRBJ1-1 | TRBV15 | 14 | CATSRDLQAPEAFF
TRBJ2-5 | TRBV28 | 11 | CASKAWETQYF
TRBJ1-6 | TRBV7-3 | 16 | CASSLQGSSYNSPLHF
TRBJ2-1 | TRBV9 | 15 | CASSTGQGDGNEQFF
TRBJ2-7 | TRBV28 | 13 | CASSLGSTYEQYF
TRBJ1-4 | TRBV28 | 15 | CASSPGGEGNEKLFF
TRBJ2-1 | TRBV6-5 | 15 | CASSRGTVSYNEQFF
TRBJ2-5 | TRBV9 | 16 | CASSVGGGTSQETQYF
TRBJ2-1 | TRBV5-6 | 16 | CASSLSGAGTHNEQFF
TRBJ1-6 | TRBV19 | 14 | CASSIGQGNSPLHF
TRBJ1-3 | TRBV28 | 15 | CASSFSGIGGNTIYF
TRBJ2-7 | TRBV3-1/TRBV3-2 | 14 | CASSQVIDAYEQYF
TRBJ1-6 | TRBV7-8 | 14 | CASSQTGSHSPLHF
TRBJ1-6 | TRBV28 | 15 | CASSSRLPGNSPLHF